The 19 T cell receptor beta chains given below trace back to one sample, sequenced in a study of blood T cell repertoires in COVID-19. Clones were read by immunoSEQ multiplex PCR, and TCRdb kept only the in-frame ones, dropping some. This repertoire shows roughly 190,000 clones, 87% found once; its top ten account for around 2.1%. Source material: PBMCs or T cells enriched from blood (not recorded which). The receptors were sampled from a woman aged 25 to 39 who had recovered from COVID-19.

This sequence joins TRBV12-1 and TRBJ1-2; the table's D gene call, TRBD1, was not cross checked with the DNA. TRBV12-1 is flagged as a pseudogene. The length of the CDR3 is 19 residues. Here the CDR3 DNA reads TGTGCCAGCACCTCCCGGACACCCGCCGATGGAGGGGGCAACTATGGCTACACCTTC. Its translation: CASTSRTPADGGGNYGYTF.

The chain is built from TRBV10-2 and TRBJ1-1; TRBD1 agrees at 10 bases. The CDR3 spans 20 residues. V was clipped by 7 bases and J by 2 bases; unmatched bases: 22. The germline gives CDR1 WSHSY, CDR2 SAAADI. In DNA, the CDR3 is TGCGCCAGCACCATTAACCGTGAGGTCCGGGACAGGGGTGTTAACACTGAAGCTTTCTTT. This sequence encodes CASTINREVRDRGVNTEAFF.

The chain uses TRBV6-5 and TRBJ1-5; possible D gene TRBD1, 6 bases. The CDR3 length is 14 residues. CDR1 and CDR2 (germline): MNHEY, SVGAGI. The germline V and J ends were trimmed by 6 bases and 6 bases, with 15 bases remaining between them. Here the CDR3 reads CASRQTGLGQPQHF. CDR3 DNA sequence: TGTGCCAGCAGGCAAACAGGGTTAGGTCAGCCCCAGCATTTT.

This chain joins TRBV7-2 and TRBJ2-5; 7 bases line up with TRBD1. The germline gives CDR1 SGHTA, CDR2 FQGNSA. The CDR3 length is 14 residues. J lost 4 bases, V lost 5 bases, and 7 bases had no gene match. CDR3 residues: CASSTGQIPETQYF. CDR3 DNA sequence: TGTGCCAGCAGCACGGGACAGATCCCAGAGACCCAGTACTTC. Variable domain in full (rest from reference TRBV7-2 and TRBJ2-5): GAGVSQSPSNKVTEKGKDVELRCDPISGHTALYWYRQSLGQGLEFLIYFQGNSAPDKSGLPSDRFSAERTGGSVSTLTIQRTQQEDSAVYLCASSTGQIPETQYFGPGTRLLVL.

This chain uses TRBV7-7 with TRBJ2-6; the match to TRBD1 covers 8 bases. CDR3 length: 17 amino acids. Germline V gene lookup returns CDR1 SSHAT and CDR2 FNYEAQ (reference sequence). The V and J ends lost 5 bases and 0 bases, in that order; junction bases with no gene match: 6. The chain's CDR3 is CASSETGTGSGANVLTF. The CDR3 DNA is TGTGCCAGCAGCGAAACCGGGACAGGCTCTGGGGCCAACGTCCTGACTTTC. Drawing the rest from reference TRBV7-7 and TRBJ2-6, the complete variable domain is GAGVSQSPRYKVTKRGQDVTLRCDPISSHATLYWYQQALGQGPEFLTYFNYEAQPDKSGLPSDRFSAERPEGSISTLTIQRTEQRDSAMYRCASSETGTGSGANVLTFGAGSRLTVL.

This sequence joins TRBV27 and TRBJ1-2; 9 nucleotides align to TRBD1. CDR1 and CDR2 (germline): MNHEY, SMNVEV (reference sequence). The ends lost 5 bases at V and 6 bases at J; junction bases unmatched: 13. The CDR3 sequence is 16 residues long. The CDR3 is CASSIAYGTGRDGYTF. CDR3 DNA: TGTGCCAGCAGTATCGCGTACGGGACAGGGCGTGATGGCTACACCTTC.

This clone was seen more than once but under ten times. This sequence joins TRBV18 and TRBJ1-2; D may be TRBD1 (5 bases). The germline gives CDR1 KGHSH, CDR2 LQKENI. Trimming took off 3 bases at V and 6 bases at J, with 14 bases between the two ends. This CDR3 comprises 14 residues. CDR3 coding DNA: TGTGCCAGCTCACCCTCTGAGGACAATCATGGCTACACCTTC. It translates to CASSPSEDNHGYTF.

This chain uses TRBV2 with TRBJ1-5; no clear D. Trimming shortened V by 6 bases and J by 2 bases, and 8 bases separated the two germline ends. This CDR3 has 13 amino acids. Germline V gene lookup returns CDR1 SNHLY and CDR2 FYNNEI. The CDR3, as DNA: TGTGCCAGCAGATCGGTTGGCAATCAGCCCCAGCATTTT. This sequence encodes CASRSVGNQPQHF.

The chain links TRBV27 to TRBJ2-7, with D tentatively TRBD2 (5 bases). Deletions cut 7 bases from V and 0 bases from J, with 19 bases between. The CDR3 is 16 residues long. Germline lookup yields CDR1 MNHEY and CDR2 SMNVEV (reference sequence). CDR3 DNA: TGTGCCAGCACCCCAACCGTGGCTGGGAGCTCCTACGAGCAGTACTTC. This translates into CASTPTVAGSSYEQYF.

The gene calls are TRBV4-3 and TRBJ1-2, with D possibly TRBD1 on 5 matching bases. The V and J ends lost 0 bases and 4 bases respectively, with 12 bases between them. This CDR3 has 15 residues. Germline V gene data show CDR1 as LGHNA and CDR2 as YSLEER. CDR3 DNA: TGCGCCAGCAGCCAAGAATTTGGGGGGAGCTATGGCTACACCTTC. Residues: CASSQEFGGSYGYTF.

The V call is TRBV3-1 (or the pseudogene TRBV3-2), the J call TRBJ2-1; TRBD2 agrees at 7 bases. V lost 0 bases and J lost 6; bases outside the gene matches: 5. Looked up from germline, CDR1 is LGHDT and CDR2 is YNNKEL (reference sequence). This CDR3 region has 15 residues. The CDR3, as DNA: TGTGCCAGCAGCCAAGATGGGGCTAGCGGCAATGAGCAGTTCTTC. Protein product: CASSQDGASGNEQFF.

The rearrangement joins TRBV5-1 to TRBJ1-3; tentative D call: TRBD1 (5 bases). The V gene's germline CDR1 is SGHRS and CDR2 YFSETQ. The V end lost 0 bases, the J end lost 4 bases, and 8 bases lay between the germline ends. The CDR3 has 14 amino acids. The CDR3 is CASSLGTSGNTIYF. DNA for the CDR3: TGCGCCAGCAGCTTGGGGACATCAGGAAACACCATATATTTT.

The V call is TRBV6-2 or TRBV6-3, the J call TRBJ1-2; unclear D gene. Per the germline V gene, CDR1 is MNHEY and CDR2 is SVGEGT. V was cut by 4 bases and J by 4 bases, with 4 bases left in between. CDR3 length: 11 residues. CDR3 in DNA: TGTGCCAGCAGTTCTACCTATGGCTACACCTTC. It codes for CASSSTYGYTF.

The V call is TRBV5-6, the J call TRBJ2-2, with D maybe TRBD1 (6 bases). Germline V CDR1 and CDR2: SGHDT, YYEEEE. This CDR3 is 16 amino acids long. V lost 4 bases to trimming and J lost 1 base, with 14 bases between them. The CDR3 bases are TGTGCCAGCAGCCATATACTGGGACAGAACACCGGGGAGCTGTTTTTT. Protein: CASSHILGQNTGELFF.

The V call is TRBV4-2, the J call TRBJ1-4, with D possibly being TRBD1 (6 bases). This CDR3 contains 16 residues. Germline V gene data show CDR1 as LGHNA and CDR2 as YNFKEQ. Trimming left V 1 base short and J 0 bases short, with 9 bases between. The chain's CDR3 is CASSQVGGTTNEKLFF. CDR3 DNA sequence: TGTGCCAGCAGCCAAGTAGGGGGAACAACTAATGAAAAACTGTTTTTT.

This clone came up a few times. The chain couples TRBV19 to TRBJ2-3; 8 nucleotides align to TRBD1. Germline CDR1 reads LNHDA; CDR2 reads SQIVND (reference sequence). With 4 bases clipped from V and 1 base from J, the junction kept 10 bases outside the gene matches. The CDR3 spans 17 residues. The CDR3 DNA sequence: TGTGCCAGTAGTACCCCCCTGGGCAGGGGGCGCACAGATACGCAGTATTTT. Translation gives CASSTPLGRGRTDTQYF.

The chain links TRBV27 to TRBJ1-1, with D unresolved. Trimming stripped 8 bases from V and 2 bases from J, with 15 bases between. The CDR3 is 14 amino acids. The germline V gene encodes CDR1 MNHEY and CDR2 SMNVEV (reference sequence). DNA of the CDR3: TGTGCCAGCCATTCATGGGCAGGAAACACTGAAGCTTTCTTT. As protein: CASHSWAGNTEAFF.

The rearrangement links TRBV19 to TRBJ1-2; D is possibly TRBD1 (5 bases). V lost 0 bases, J lost 3 bases, and 17 bases lay in between. Germline V gene sequence: CDR1 LNHDA, CDR2 SQIVND (reference sequence). The CDR3 spans 17 residues. The CDR3 sequence is CASSIDLWQGGDYGYTF. The CDR3 nucleotides read TGTGCCAGTAGTATAGATCTCTGGCAGGGCGGGGACTATGGCTACACCTTC.

The rearrangement uses TRBV7-2 and TRBJ2-7; no definite D call. The germline V gene has CDR1 SGHTA and CDR2 FQGNSA. This CDR3 is built from 14 residues. V lost 5 bases, J lost 6 bases, and 17 bases lay in between. The DNA for the CDR3 is TGTGCCAGCAGCCCAGACCGGGTTCTCCTCGAGCAGTACTTC. Its protein product is CASSPDRVLLEQYF. The full variable domain, its missing parts supplied by reference TRBV7-2 and TRBJ2-7, is GAGVSQSPSNKVTEKGKDVELRCDPISGHTALYWYRQSLGQGLEFLIYFQGNSAPDKSGLPSDRFSAERTGGSVSTLTIQRTQQEDSAVYLCASSPDRVLLEQYFGPGTRLTVT.